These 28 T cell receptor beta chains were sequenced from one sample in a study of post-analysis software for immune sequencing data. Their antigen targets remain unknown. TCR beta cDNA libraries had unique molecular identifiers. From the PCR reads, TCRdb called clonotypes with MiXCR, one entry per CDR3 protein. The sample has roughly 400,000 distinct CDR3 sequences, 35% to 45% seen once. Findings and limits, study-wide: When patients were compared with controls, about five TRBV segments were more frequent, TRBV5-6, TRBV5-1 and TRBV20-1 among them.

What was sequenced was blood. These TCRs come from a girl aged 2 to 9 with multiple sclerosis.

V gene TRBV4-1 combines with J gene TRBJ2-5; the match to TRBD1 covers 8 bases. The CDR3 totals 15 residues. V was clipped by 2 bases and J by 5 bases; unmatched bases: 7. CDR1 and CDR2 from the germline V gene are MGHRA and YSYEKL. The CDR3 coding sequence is TGCGCCAGCAGCCAATCACTGGGACAGGTGGAGACCCAGTACTTC. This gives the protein CASSQSLGQVETQYF.

CDR3 in DNA: TGCAGTGCTAATTCAGGGGGCAATGAAAAACTGTTTTTT. Encoded protein: CSANSGGNEKLFF. The chain recombines TRBV20-1 with TRBJ1-4, with 8 nucleotides matching TRBD1. The ends lost 4 bases at V and 5 bases at J; junction bases unmatched: 3. The CDR3 covers 13 residues. CDR1 is DFQATT and CDR2 is SNEGSKA in the germline V gene (reference sequence).

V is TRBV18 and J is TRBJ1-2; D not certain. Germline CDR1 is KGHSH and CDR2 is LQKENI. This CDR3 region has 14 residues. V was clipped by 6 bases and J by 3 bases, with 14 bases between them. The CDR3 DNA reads TGTGCCAGCTCCACCCTGGGAGGCGACTATGGCTACACCTTC. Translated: CASSTLGGDYGYTF.

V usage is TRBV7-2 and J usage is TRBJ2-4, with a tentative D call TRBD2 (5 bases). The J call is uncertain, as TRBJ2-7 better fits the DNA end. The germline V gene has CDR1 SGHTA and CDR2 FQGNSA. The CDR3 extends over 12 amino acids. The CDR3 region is CASSIGNYEQYF. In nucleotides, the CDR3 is TGTGCCAGCAGCATCGGGAATTACGAGCAGTACTTC.

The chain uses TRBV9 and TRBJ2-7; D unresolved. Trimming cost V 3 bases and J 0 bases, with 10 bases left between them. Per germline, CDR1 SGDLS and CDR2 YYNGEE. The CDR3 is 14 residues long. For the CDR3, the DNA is TGTGCCAGCAGCGCAGGCTCCCCCTCCTACGAGCAGTACTTC. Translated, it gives CASSAGSPSYEQYF.

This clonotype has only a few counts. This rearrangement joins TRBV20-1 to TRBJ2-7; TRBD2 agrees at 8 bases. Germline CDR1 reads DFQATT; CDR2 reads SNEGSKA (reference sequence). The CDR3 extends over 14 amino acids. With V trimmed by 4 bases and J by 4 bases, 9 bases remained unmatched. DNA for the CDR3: TGCAGTGCTAAGAAAGCGGGAGCCCCGTACGAGCAGTACTTC. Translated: CSAKKAGAPYEQYF.

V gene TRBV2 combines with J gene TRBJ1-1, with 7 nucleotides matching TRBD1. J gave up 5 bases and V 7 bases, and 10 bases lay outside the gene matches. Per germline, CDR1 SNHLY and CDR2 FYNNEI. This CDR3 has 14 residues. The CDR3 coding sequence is TGTGCCAGCAAGAGGACCACAGGGGAGACTGAAGCTTTCTTT. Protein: CASKRTTGETEAFF.

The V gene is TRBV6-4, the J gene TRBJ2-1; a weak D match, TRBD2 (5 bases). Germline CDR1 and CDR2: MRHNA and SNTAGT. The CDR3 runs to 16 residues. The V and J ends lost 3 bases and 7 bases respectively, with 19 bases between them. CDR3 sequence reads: CASSELGGAPPNEQFF. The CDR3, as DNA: TGTGCCAGCAGTGAATTAGGAGGTGCACCACCGAATGAGCAGTTCTTC.

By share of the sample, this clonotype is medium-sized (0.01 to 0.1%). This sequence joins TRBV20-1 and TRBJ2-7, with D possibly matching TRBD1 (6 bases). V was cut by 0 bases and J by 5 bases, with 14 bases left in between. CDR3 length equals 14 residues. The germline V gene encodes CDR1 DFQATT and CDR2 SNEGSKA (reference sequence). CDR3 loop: CSARDQTGLNEQYF. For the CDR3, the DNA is TGCAGTGCTAGAGATCAAACAGGGCTAAACGAGCAGTACTTC.

As DNA, the CDR3 is TGTGCCAGCAGCCCTTCCCCGGGGGGGTCCTACGAGCAGTACTTC. As protein: CASSPSPGGSYEQYF. The chain combines TRBV27 with TRBJ2-7, with 8 bases matching TRBD2. V lost 6 bases, J lost 1 base, and 8 bases stayed unmatched. CDR1 and CDR2 (germline): MNHEY, SMNVEV (reference sequence). The CDR3 has 15 residues.

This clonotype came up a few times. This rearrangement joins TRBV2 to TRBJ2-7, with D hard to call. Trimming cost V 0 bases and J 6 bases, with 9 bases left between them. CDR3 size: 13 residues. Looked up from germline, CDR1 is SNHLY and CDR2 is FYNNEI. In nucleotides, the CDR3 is TGTGCCAGCAGTGAAGCAGGGTTCCCCGAGCAGTACTTC. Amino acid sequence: CASSEAGFPEQYF.

CDR3 residues: CSARPHGYYNEQFF. In DNA, the CDR3 is TGCAGTGCTAGACCCCACGGGTATTACAATGAGCAGTTCTTC. The rearrangement uses TRBV20-1 and TRBJ2-1, with no clear D. The V and J ends lost 2 bases and 4 bases respectively, with 12 bases between them. This CDR3 spans 14 amino acids. Germline lookup yields CDR1 DFQATT and CDR2 SNEGSKA (reference sequence).

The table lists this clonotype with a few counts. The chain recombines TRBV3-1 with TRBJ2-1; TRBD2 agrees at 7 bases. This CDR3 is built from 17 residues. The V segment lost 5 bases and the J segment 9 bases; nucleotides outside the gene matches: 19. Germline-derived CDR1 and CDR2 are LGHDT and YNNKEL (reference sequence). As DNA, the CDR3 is TGTGCCAGCAGCGCCGGACCCTGGGGGGGGGAGAACAGTGAGCAGTTCTTC. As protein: CASSAGPWGGENSEQFF.

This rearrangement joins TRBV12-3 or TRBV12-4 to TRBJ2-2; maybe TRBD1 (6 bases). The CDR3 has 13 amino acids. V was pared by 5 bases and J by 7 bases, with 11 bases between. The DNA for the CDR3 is TGTGCCAGCAGTACCACAGGGATCGGGGAGCTGTTTTTT. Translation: CASSTTGIGELFF.

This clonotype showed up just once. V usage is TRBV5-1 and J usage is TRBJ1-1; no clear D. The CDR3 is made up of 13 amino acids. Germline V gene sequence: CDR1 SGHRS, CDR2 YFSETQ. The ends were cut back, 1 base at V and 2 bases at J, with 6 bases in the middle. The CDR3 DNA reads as TGCGCCAGCAGCTTGATCAAAAACACTGAAGCTTTCTTT. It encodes CASSLIKNTEAFF.

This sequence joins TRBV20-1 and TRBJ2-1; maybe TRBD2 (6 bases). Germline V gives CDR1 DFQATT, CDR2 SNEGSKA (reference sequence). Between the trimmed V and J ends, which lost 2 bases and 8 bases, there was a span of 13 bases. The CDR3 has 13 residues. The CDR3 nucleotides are TGCAGTGCTAGACCGGGAGTTGGGGATGAGCAGTTCTTC. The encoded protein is CSARPGVGDEQFF.

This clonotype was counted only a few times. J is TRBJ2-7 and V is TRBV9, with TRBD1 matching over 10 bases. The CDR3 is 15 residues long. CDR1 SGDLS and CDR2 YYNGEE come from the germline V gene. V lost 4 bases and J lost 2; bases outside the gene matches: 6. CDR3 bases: TGTGCCAGCAGCACGGGGACAGGGGTGGCCTACGAGCAGTACTTC. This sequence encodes CASSTGTGVAYEQYF.

CDR3 loop: CASSLGRSRLPRVGTQYF. In nucleotides, the CDR3 is TGTGCCAGCAGCTTAGGGAGGTCTAGGTTGCCAAGAGTCGGGACCCAGTACTTC. The chain joins TRBV7-7 to TRBJ2-5; D might be TRBD2 (5 bases). The CDR3 extends over 18 amino acids. V lost 1 base to trimming and J lost 7 bases, with 25 bases between them. Germline CDR1 is SSHAT and CDR2 is FNYEAQ (reference sequence).

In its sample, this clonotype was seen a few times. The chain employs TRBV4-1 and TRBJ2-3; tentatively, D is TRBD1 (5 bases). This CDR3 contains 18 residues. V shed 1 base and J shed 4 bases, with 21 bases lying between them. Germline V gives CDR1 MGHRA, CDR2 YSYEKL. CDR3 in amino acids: CASSQGYRPGGSPDTQYF. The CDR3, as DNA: TGCGCCAGCAGCCAAGGGTACAGGCCAGGTGGGTCCCCAGATACGCAGTATTTT.

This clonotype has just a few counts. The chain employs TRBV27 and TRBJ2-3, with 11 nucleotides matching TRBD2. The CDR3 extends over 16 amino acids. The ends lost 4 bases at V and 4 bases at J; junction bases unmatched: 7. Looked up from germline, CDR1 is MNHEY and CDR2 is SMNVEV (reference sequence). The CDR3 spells CASSSHSGLAADTQYF. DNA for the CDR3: TGTGCCAGCAGTTCCCACTCGGGACTAGCGGCAGATACGCAGTATTTT.

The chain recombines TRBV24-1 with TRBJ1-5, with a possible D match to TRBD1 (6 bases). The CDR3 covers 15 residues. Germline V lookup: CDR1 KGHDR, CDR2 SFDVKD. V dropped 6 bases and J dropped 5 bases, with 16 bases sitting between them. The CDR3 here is CATSPGGPSDQPQHF. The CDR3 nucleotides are TGTGCCACCAGTCCCGGGGGCCCGTCTGATCAGCCCCAGCATTTT.

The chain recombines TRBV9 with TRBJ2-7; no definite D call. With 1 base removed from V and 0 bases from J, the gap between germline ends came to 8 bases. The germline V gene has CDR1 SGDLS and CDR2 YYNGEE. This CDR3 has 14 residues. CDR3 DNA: TGTGCCAGCAGCGTACTGCCCAACTCCTACGAGCAGTACTTC. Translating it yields CASSVLPNSYEQYF.

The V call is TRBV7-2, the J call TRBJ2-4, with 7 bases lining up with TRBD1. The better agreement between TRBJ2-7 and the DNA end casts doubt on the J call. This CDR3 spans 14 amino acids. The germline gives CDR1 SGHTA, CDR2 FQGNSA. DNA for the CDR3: TGTGCCAGCAGCTTAGAAAGGGGGCGGTCCGAGCAGTACTTC. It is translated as CASSLERGRSEQYF.

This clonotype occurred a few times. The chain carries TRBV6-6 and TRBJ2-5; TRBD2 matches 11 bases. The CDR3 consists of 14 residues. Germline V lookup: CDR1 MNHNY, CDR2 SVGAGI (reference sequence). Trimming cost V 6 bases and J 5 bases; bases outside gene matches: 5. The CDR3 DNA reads TGTGCCAGCAGAACTAGCGGGGGAGCGGAGACCCAGTACTTC. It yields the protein CASRTSGGAETQYF.

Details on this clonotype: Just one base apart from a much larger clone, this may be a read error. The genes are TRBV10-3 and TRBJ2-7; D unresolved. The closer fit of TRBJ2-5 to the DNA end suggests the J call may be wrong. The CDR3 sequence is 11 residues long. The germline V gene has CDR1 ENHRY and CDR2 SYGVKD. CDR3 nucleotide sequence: TGTGCCATCAGTGTGGGAGAGACCCAGTACTTC. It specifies CAISVGETQYF.

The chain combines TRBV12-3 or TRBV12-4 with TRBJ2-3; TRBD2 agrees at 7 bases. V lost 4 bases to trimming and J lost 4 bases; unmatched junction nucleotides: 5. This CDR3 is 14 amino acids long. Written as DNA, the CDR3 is TGTGCCAGCAGTTCCGGACTAGTCCCAGATACGCAGTATTTT. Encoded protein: CASSSGLVPDTQYF.

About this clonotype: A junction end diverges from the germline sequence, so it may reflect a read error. The CDR3 region is CANSLTGHNQPQHF. DNA of the CDR3: TGTGCCAACAGCCTGACAGGGCACAATCAGCCCCAGCATTTT. The V gene is TRBV3-1, the J gene TRBJ1-5; 7 bases fit TRBD1. Germline loops: CDR1 LGHDT, CDR2 YNNKEL (reference sequence). The CDR3 loop spans 14 amino acids.

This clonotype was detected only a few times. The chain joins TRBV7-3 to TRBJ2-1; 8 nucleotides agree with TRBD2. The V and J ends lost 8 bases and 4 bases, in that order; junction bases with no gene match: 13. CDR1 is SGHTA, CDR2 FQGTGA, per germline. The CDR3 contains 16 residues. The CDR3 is CASGPAVTSAYNEQFF. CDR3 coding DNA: TGTGCCAGCGGCCCGGCCGTGACTAGCGCTTACAATGAGCAGTTCTTC.